These 22 T cell receptor beta chains originate from one sample sequenced in a study of memory CD4+ T cells and cytomegalovirus serostatus. The assay was immunoSEQ multiplex PCR, and TCRdb's table has in-frame clones only and misses some. The sample consists of about 56,000 clones, about 70% of them appearing once. Single viable CD3+CD4+CD8-CD45RO+ cells were sorted as the memory CD4+ T cells. Sequences were obtained from memory CD4+ T cells from blood. The receptors were sampled from an adult in good health and CMV-seropositive.

This chain links TRBV5-4 with TRBJ2-1, with 7 bases that match TRBD1. Germline lookup yields CDR1 SGHNT and CDR2 YYREEE (reference sequence). With V trimmed by 0 bases and J by 5 bases, 2 bases remained unmatched. CDR3 length: 14 residues. CDR3 amino acids: CASSLAGTDNEQFF. CDR3 nucleotides: TGTGCCAGCAGCTTGGCCGGGACAGACAATGAGCAGTTCTTC.

This clone showed up just once. V gene TRBV5-1 combines with J gene TRBJ2-5; tentatively, D is TRBD1 (6 bases). V shed 2 bases and J shed 2 bases, with 10 bases lying between them. The CDR3 contains 14 residues. Germline values: CDR1 SGHRS, CDR2 YFSETQ. The CDR3 loop reads CASSFTGSQETQYF. The CDR3, as DNA: TGCGCCAGCAGCTTTACAGGGTCGCAAGAGACCCAGTACTTC.

J is TRBJ1-1 and V is TRBV28, with D perhaps matching TRBD1 (5 bases). This CDR3 spans 15 amino acids. CDR1 is MDHEN and CDR2 is SYDVKM in the germline V gene. Trimming removed 8 bases at V and 0 bases at J, with 16 bases between. CDR3 bases: TGTGCCAGCGTAACCTCGGGACGGATGAACACTGAAGCTTTCTTT. As protein: CASVTSGRMNTEAFF.

The rearrangement uses TRBV19 and TRBJ2-6; D is undetermined. Germline V gene lookup returns CDR1 LNHDA and CDR2 SQIVND (reference sequence). The CDR3 runs 17 residues. The ends were cut back, 4 bases at V and 2 bases at J, with 15 bases in the middle. In DNA form, the CDR3 reads TGTGCCAGTAGTAAGCCCCTAGTAGAGGCTGGGGCCAACGTCCTGACTTTC. Translating it yields CASSKPLVEAGANVLTF.

This clone has just a few counts. This rearrangement joins TRBV25-1 to TRBJ1-1; the D is unclear. The CDR3 consists of 11 residues. The ends were cut back, 3 bases at V and 6 bases at J, with 5 bases in the middle. Germline CDR1 reads MGHDK; CDR2 reads SYGVNS. In DNA form, the CDR3 reads TGTGCCAGCAGTGACCGTTCTGAAGCTTTCTTT. Protein sequence: CASSDRSEAFF.

This clone was observed many times. The chain couples TRBV18 to TRBJ1-1; D uncertain. The CDR3 consists of 16 residues. Deletions cut 2 bases from V and 1 base from J, with 14 bases between. Germline lookup yields CDR1 KGHSH and CDR2 LQKENI. This CDR3 is CASSPDLEARNTEAFF. The DNA of the CDR3 is TGTGCCAGCTCACCAGATCTGGAGGCCCGGAACACTGAAGCTTTCTTT.

V and J are TRBV15 and TRBJ2-2; TRBD2 matches at 9 bases. J gave up 13 bases and V 0 bases, and 12 bases lay outside the gene matches. Germline V lookup: CDR1 LNHNV, CDR2 YYDKDF (reference sequence). This CDR3 is built from 16 residues. The CDR3, as DNA: TGTGCCACCAGCAGAGATCCAACCACTAGCGGGCGCGTGCTGTTTTTT. As protein: CATSRDPTTSGRVLFF.

The V gene is TRBV7-9, the J gene TRBJ2-5; 8 bases are shared with TRBD1. J lost 5 bases, V lost 3 bases, and 8 bases had no gene match. The CDR3 length is 15 residues. The germline V gene has CDR1 SEHNR and CDR2 FQNEAQ (reference sequence). CDR3: CASSFTTGGGETQYF. The CDR3 DNA reads TGTGCCAGCAGCTTTACTACAGGGGGAGGTGAGACCCAGTACTTC.

Concerning this clone: This sample includes further DNA sequences coding for the same CDR3. The chain's CDR3 is CASSFAVYEQYF. Here the CDR3 DNA reads TGTGCCAGCAGTTTTGCAGTATACGAGCAGTACTTC. The chain combines TRBV28 with TRBJ2-7; D is ambiguous. V was clipped by 3 bases and J by 4 bases, with 7 bases between them. This CDR3 spans 12 amino acids. The V gene's germline CDR1 is MDHEN and CDR2 SYDVKM. The full variable domain, rest sourced from reference TRBV28 and TRBJ2-7, is DVKVTQSSRYLVKRTGEKVFLECVQDMDHENMFWYRQDPGLGLRLIYFSYDVKMKEKGDIPEGYSVSREKKERFSLILESASTNQTSMYLCASSFAVYEQYFGPGTRLTVT.

V gene TRBV6-1 combines with J gene TRBJ2-7; D possibly corresponds to TRBD2 (6 bases). Trimming stripped 3 bases from V and 2 bases from J, with 17 bases between. The germline V gene encodes CDR1 MNHNS and CDR2 SASEGT. The CDR3 has 16 amino acids. CDR3 residues: CASSDQGLPTTYEQYF. For the CDR3, the DNA is TGTGCCAGCAGTGATCAGGGACTGCCTACAACCTACGAGCAGTACTTC.

The chain couples TRBV7-2 to TRBJ2-2; tentative D call: TRBD1 (6 bases). The CDR3 is 14 residues long. Trimming took 5 bases from V and 6 from J, leaving 13 bases between them. The germline V gene encodes CDR1 SGHTA and CDR2 FQGNSA. The CDR3 bases are TGTGCCAGCAGCACCCAGGGGTTGTCCGGGGAGCTGTTTTTT. Translated, it gives CASSTQGLSGELFF.

CDR3 coding DNA: TGTGCCAGCAGTGGGGGAAAAGCTTTCTTT. Translation gives CASSGGKAFF. The rearrangement uses TRBV2 and TRBJ1-1; D unclear. V was trimmed by 4 bases and J by 9 bases, leaving 6 bases between them. Looked up from germline, CDR1 is SNHLY and CDR2 is FYNNEI. This CDR3 comprises 10 residues.

The chain is built from TRBV29-1 and TRBJ2-1, with a weak D call TRBD1 (6 bases). Germline values: CDR1 SQVTM, CDR2 ANQGSEA. The CDR3 is 11 residues long. Between the trimmed V and J ends, which lost 1 base and 11 bases, there was a span of 9 bases. CDR3 loop: CSVEGQGKQFF. The CDR3 bases are TGCAGCGTTGAAGGGCAGGGGAAGCAGTTCTTC.

Notes on this clone: The junction and the germline gene differ at one end; a read error may be behind it. The J gene is TRBJ1-1, the V gene TRBV5-6, with TRBD1 as a possible D gene (6 bases). The germline CDR1 and CDR2 sequences are SGHDT and YYEEEE. The length of the CDR3 is 14 residues. The CDR3 sequence is CATSSYTPGVEAFF. The CDR3 DNA follows: TGTGCCACCAGCTCCTATACTCCAGGGGTTGAAGCTTTCTTT.

The chain uses TRBV30 and TRBJ2-7; D is undetermined. Trimming pared 2 bases from V and 5 bases from J, leaving 7 bases between. CDR1 is GTSNPN, CDR2 SVGIG, per germline (reference sequence). The CDR3 is 11 residues long. For the CDR3, the DNA is TGTGCCTGGAGTATAGCCGACGAGCAGTACGTC. Translating it yields CAWSIADEQYV.

This chain connects TRBV11-2 to TRBJ2-1; TRBD2 is a possible D gene (6 bases). The CDR3 totals 13 residues. Germline loops: CDR1 SGHAT, CDR2 FQNNGV. Trimming removed 7 bases from V and 4 bases from J, with 11 bases in between. CDR3: CASTSELYNEQFF. The CDR3 DNA is TGTGCCAGCACTAGCGAGTTATACAATGAGCAGTTCTTC.

The table lists this clone with a few counts. The V call is TRBV2, the J call TRBJ1-1; no clear D gene. This CDR3 is built from 12 residues. Between the trimmed V and J ends, which lost 10 bases and 5 bases, there was a span of 14 bases. From germline, CDR1 is SNHLY and CDR2 FYNNEI. The CDR3 coding sequence is TGTGCCACAAGCTTCCGAGGAACTGAAGCTTTCTTT. It translates to CATSFRGTEAFF. Combining the CDR3 with reference TRBV2 and TRBJ1-1 gives the whole variable domain EPEVTQTPSHQVTQMGQEVILRCVPISNHLYFYWYRQILGQKVEFLVSFYNNEISEKSEIFDDQFSVERPDGSNFTLKIRSTKLEDSAMYFCATSFRGTEAFFGQGTRLTVV.

The chain carries TRBV7-5 and TRBJ2-7; the listed D gene, TRBD2, was not tested against the DNA. TRBV7-5 is an annotated pseudogene. The CDR3 has 19 residues. CDR3: CARSLGVARSLKHSYEQYV. CDR3 nucleotides: TGTGCCAGAAGCTTAGGGGTAGCCCGTAGTTTAAAACACTCCTACGAGCAGTACGTC.

This clone showed up just once. The V and J genes are TRBV7-8 and TRBJ2-2, with a tentative D call TRBD2 (6 bases). Per the germline V gene, CDR1 is SGHVS and CDR2 is FQNEAQ. V shed 5 bases and J shed 7 bases, with 11 bases lying between them. The CDR3 runs to 13 residues. This chain's CDR3 is CASSGGGVGELFF. DNA for the CDR3: TGTGCCAGCAGCGGAGGCGGGGTCGGGGAGCTGTTTTTT.

The chain has TRBV2 and TRBJ2-5; D not certain. In germline, CDR1 is SNHLY, CDR2 FYNNEI. V lost 4 bases, J lost 1 base, and 10 bases lay in between. This CDR3 comprises 14 residues. Written as DNA, the CDR3 is TGTGCCAGCAGTGTAGGGCGAACCCAAGAGACCCAGTACTTC. As protein: CASSVGRTQETQYF.

The CDR3 DNA is TGTGCCAGCAGCTCTGGGACCCGACCTGGAAACACCATATATTTT. It codes for CASSSGTRPGNTIYF. The rearrangement uses TRBV5-4 and TRBJ1-3; D may be TRBD1 (5 bases). Germline V CDR1 and CDR2: SGHNT, YYREEE (reference sequence). V was shortened by 3 bases and J by 2 bases, with 12 bases between the two germline ends. CDR3 length: 15 residues.

The J gene is TRBJ2-3, the V gene TRBV9, with D perhaps matching TRBD2 (6 bases). Germline V gene sequence: CDR1 SGDLS, CDR2 YYNGEE. With 3 bases removed from V and 9 bases from J, the gap between germline ends came to 23 bases. The CDR3 loop spans 16 amino acids. The CDR3 nucleotides are TGTGCCAGCAGCGGTCGCGGCGGGGACGTTGCTCGCACGCAGTATTTT. Encoded protein: CASSGRGGDVARTQYF.